This entry concerns a single T cell receptor (beta chain). Its target antigen remains unknown. No much larger clone exists at a distance of one base, and base qualities are not known. The sample comes from a study of shared clonotypes between healthy human individuals (dated by TCRdb to about 2020). Notes on the research overall: The cohort comprised two women and three men aged 18 to 49 years. Per donor, three plates each were used for CD4 naive and CD4 memory, two for CD8 naive, and one for CD8 memory. To increase sequencing depth and limit assay-specific biases, TCR repertoire library preparation and sequencing were carried out by different laboratories using diverse techniques. Between about 0.94 and 8.9 billion PBMCs per donor were obtained by leukapheresis. To estimate repertoire size and how much clonotypes are shared between individuals, the study performed deep sequencing of blood TCR repertoires from five healthy adults. Study-wide findings and limitations: Compared with non-shared clonotypes, the clonotypes found in all four sorted-subset donors had higher generation probabilities. Because the study included only a small number of donors, the genetic and exposure-history diversity represented was limited. Rarefaction of sorted-subset datasets indicated incomplete sequencing despite the large sequencing depth. Estimated clonotype richness was generally larger for naive than for memory subsets. Sampling was restricted to blood, and TCR repertoires in tissues likely differ from the TCR repertoires found in blood. Approximately 5% of naive CD4, 3.5% of naive CD8, approximately 2.2% of memory CD4, and 0.4% of memory CD8 clonotypes were shared across four donors. Pairwise subsampling indicated that sequencing depth was expected to affect the degree of clonotype sharing among donors.

Donors were healthy HIV-negative adults with no recently reported acute infections or vaccinations. Every donor was a Caucasian adult residing in Nashville, Tennessee, USA. CD4+ T cells were enriched by magnetic negative selection; naive cells were then positively selected on CD45RA, and the negative fraction formed the memory subset. Blood was collected by leukapheresis, and PBMCs were isolated by Ficoll-Histopaque density gradient centrifugation and then cryopreserved in liquid nitrogen vapor phase. Purity and quantity of every magnetically sorted T cell population were checked by analytical flow cytometry. Each sorted fraction had its genomic DNA isolated and then quantified by UV absorbance on a Nanodrop 2000c. TCR CDR3 regions were amplified from genomic DNA by multiplex PCR using the deep immunoSEQ assay. Extracted genomic DNA from each cell subset was spread evenly across all wells of several immunoSEQ 96-well plates, with each plate serving as a replicate. For sorted subsets, 200 ng of genomic DNA, equivalent to tens of thousands of T cell genomes, went into each replicate PCR. The purified libraries were quantified using a Qubit 3.0 fluorometer, sized with a Bioanalyzer 2100, and then quantified again using the KAPA Library Quantification kit. Every immunoSEQ 96-well plate was sequenced on a dedicated single-read 150-cycle Illumina NextSeq 550 flow cell. In the original analysis: Because the immunoSEQ output included only junctional sequences and no quality scores, the filtering could not be the same as the filtering used for full-length reads. Sequences were annotated with PyIR, a Python wrapper for IgBLAST v1.9, using IMGT germline references to assign V/J genes and CDR3. Reads were filtered out if the reads had weak V/J assignments (E-value above 1e-6), no CDR3, stop codons, out-of-frame junctions, or ambiguous translated residues. V3J clonotypes were defined as sequences sharing the same inferred V gene, J gene, and CDR3 amino acid sequence. To compute the percentage overlap between repertoires, the number of shared unique clonotypes was divided by the size of the smaller repertoire. RTK rarefaction, the Chao1 estimator, and Recon v2.1 estimates of unobserved clonotypes were used to assess repertoire richness. For all TCRbeta clonotypes obtained by the gDNA method from a handful of donors, generation probabilities were computed with OLGA. The table was pulled from immuneACCESS by TCRdb, which kept in-frame rearrangements only. Such tables lose some clones; where checked, under half of the loss comes from unresolved V genes, and the rest has no known cause. That table is the source of V, J and clone size, and D and trimming were worked out from the DNA. The sample records roughly 1,100,000 clones, about 77% of which are singletons. Clones ranked in the top ten supply over 1.3% of the sample.

At the junction V is shortened by 5 bases and J by 5 bases, with 9 bases in between. CDR1 and CDR2 are read off the germline V gene as SGHTA and FQGNSA. The CDR3 holds 12 amino acids from the cysteine to the phenylalanine. Solely the CDR3 DNA is kept, with 36 bases framed from the first base. Sequencing was performed on memory CD4+ T cells sorted from blood. Sample cell subset or site, as interpreted from the label and publication: CD45RA-negative fraction. This sequence was found in a man younger than 35 in good health. This sequence uses TRBV7-2 and TRBJ1-1; a confident D gene designation cannot be given. The CDR3: CASSPLLTEAFF. The nucleotide sequence reads TGTGCCAGCAGCCCCCTCTTAACTGAAGCTTTCTTT.